A selection of T cell receptor beta chains follows, all from one sample in a study of T-cell reconstitution after alpha-beta-depleted transplantation in children. TCRdb re-derived calls from the PCR reads in MiXCR, one entry per CDR3 protein. The sample comprises some 830,000 distinct CDR3 sequences, less than 20% of which are singletons, and about 4.6% rests with the top ten. This specimen was PBMCs, mostly from graft donor cells, taken 360 days after TCRalphabeta/CD19-depleted stem cell transplant. The receptors shown here come from a male patient younger than 18 who had a stem cell transplant for acute lymphoblastic leukemia, so the T cells may come from the graft donor. Both conserved end residues are part of each CDR3. D genes are given only for firm matches. For some rows the clone size is stated as once, few or many, or as a class when expanded; others skip it.

clone_size: few; j_call: TRBJ2-3; d_call: -; v_call: TRBV5-1; cdr3_aa: CASSLRASYSTDTQYF; cdr3_nt: TGCGCCAGCAGCTTGCGGGCCAGCTATAGCACAGATACGCAGTATTTT
clone_size: few; j_call: TRBJ2-1; d_call: TRBD1; v_call: TRBV6-5; cdr3_aa: CASSSDRGYNEQFF; cdr3_nt: TGTGCCAGCAGTTCCGACAGGGGCTACAATGAGCAGTTCTTC
clone_size: -; j_call: TRBJ2-5; d_call: -; v_call: TRBV6-1; cdr3_aa: CASGHRSFQETQYF; cdr3_nt: TGTGCCAGCGGGCACCGTAGTTTCCAAGAGACCCAGTACTTC
clone_size: few; j_call: TRBJ2-1; d_call: -; v_call: TRBV2; cdr3_aa: CASSDEGSSYNEQFF; cdr3_nt: TGTGCCAGCAGTGATGAAGGGAGCTCCTACAATGAGCAGTTCTTC
clone_size: -; j_call: TRBJ2-1; d_call: TRBD2; v_call: TRBV20-1; cdr3_aa: CSAKPGLALNEQFF; cdr3_nt: TGCAGTGCTAAGCCGGGACTAGCGCTCAATGAGCAGTTCTTC
clone_size: -; j_call: TRBJ2-7; d_call: -; v_call: TRBV7-9; cdr3_aa: CASSPRGDEQYF; cdr3_nt: TGTGCCAGCAGTCCGAGGGGGGACGAGCAGTACTTC
clone_size: -; j_call: TRBJ2-5; d_call: TRBD2; v_call: TRBV20-1; cdr3_aa: CSASPSGRLVETQYF; cdr3_nt: TGCAGTGCTAGTCCTAGCGGGAGACTTGTGGAGACCCAGTACTTC
clone_size: many; j_call: TRBJ2-7; d_call: -; v_call: TRBV7-8; cdr3_aa: CASSLLGGAGEQYF; cdr3_nt: TGTGCCAGCAGTCTCCTCGGGGGTGCGGGCGAGCAGTACTTC
clone_size: -; j_call: TRBJ2-1; d_call: TRBD1; v_call: TRBV18; cdr3_aa: CASSPRGQGANEQFF; cdr3_nt: TGTGCCAGCTCACCACGAGGACAGGGGGCGAATGAGCAGTTCTTC
clone_size: few; j_call: TRBJ2-2; d_call: TRBD2; v_call: TRBV12-3/TRBV12-4; cdr3_aa: CASSFRLAGFTGELFF; cdr3_nt: TGTGCCAGCAGTTTCCGTTTAGCGGGGTTTACCGGGGAGCTGTTTTTT
clone_size: many; j_call: TRBJ2-7; d_call: TRBD2; v_call: TRBV3-1; cdr3_aa: CASSQDWGTSVAYEQYF; cdr3_nt: TGTGCCAGCAGCCAAGATTGGGGGACTAGCGTCGCCTACGAGCAGTACTTC
clone_size: -; j_call: TRBJ2-7; d_call: TRBD2; v_call: TRBV5-6; cdr3_aa: CASSSWGGASYEQYF; cdr3_nt: TGTGCCAGCAGCTCTTGGGGGGGAGCCTCCTACGAGCAGTACTTC
clone_size: many; j_call: TRBJ1-5; d_call: TRBD1; v_call: TRBV20-1; cdr3_aa: CSANPDRGYQPQHF; cdr3_nt: TGCAGTGCTAACCCGGACAGGGGGTATCAGCCCCAGCATTTT
clone_size: -; j_call: TRBJ1-5; d_call: -; v_call: TRBV7-3; cdr3_aa: CASSWQGNQPQHF; cdr3_nt: TGTGCCAGCAGCTGGCAGGGCAATCAGCCCCAGCATTTT
clone_size: -; j_call: TRBJ1-2; d_call: -; v_call: TRBV4-1; cdr3_aa: CASSQAEYRGAHGYTF; cdr3_nt: TGCGCCAGCAGCCAAGCGGAGTATCGAGGGGCCCATGGCTACACCTTC
clone_size: -; j_call: TRBJ2-1; d_call: -; v_call: TRBV7-9; cdr3_aa: CASSLGPGQFGNEQFF; cdr3_nt: TGTGCCAGCAGCTTAGGCCCCGGACAGTTTGGCAATGAGCAGTTCTTC
clone_size: -; j_call: TRBJ2-3; d_call: TRBD2; v_call: TRBV10-3; cdr3_aa: CAIMAGGGTDTQYF; cdr3_nt: TGTGCCATCATGGCGGGAGGGGGCACAGATACGCAGTATTTT
clone_size: -; j_call: TRBJ2-1; d_call: -; v_call: TRBV20-1; cdr3_aa: CSARVLALYNEQFF; cdr3_nt: TGCAGTGCTAGAGTCCTAGCCCTCTACAATGAGCAGTTCTTC
clone_size: -; j_call: TRBJ1-4; d_call: -; v_call: TRBV12-3/TRBV12-4; cdr3_aa: CASRVPRMGEKLFF; cdr3_nt: TGTGCCAGCAGGGTCCCGAGAATGGGTGAAAAACTGTTTTTT
clone_size: -; j_call: TRBJ2-4; d_call: -; v_call: TRBV18; cdr3_aa: CASSPIQGSAKNIQYF; cdr3_nt: TGTGCCAGCTCACCAATCCAGGGGAGCGCCAAAAACATTCAGTACTTC
clone_size: -; j_call: TRBJ1-6; d_call: TRBD1; v_call: TRBV12-5; cdr3_aa: CASGSGTGTSPLHF; cdr3_nt: TGTGCTAGTGGCTCCGGGACAGGGACTTCACCCCTCCACTTT
clone_size: few; j_call: TRBJ2-2; d_call: TRBD2; v_call: TRBV20-1; cdr3_aa: CSARQTSVNTGELFF; cdr3_nt: TGCAGTGCTCGCCAAACTAGCGTCAACACCGGGGAGCTGTTTTTT
clone_size: -; j_call: TRBJ2-7; d_call: -; v_call: TRBV18; cdr3_aa: CASSPNYAYEQYF; cdr3_nt: TGTGCCAGCTCACCAAACTATGCCTACGAGCAGTACTTC
clone_size: many; j_call: TRBJ2-2; d_call: TRBD2; v_call: TRBV5-1; cdr3_aa: CASSGGRTQNTGELFF; cdr3_nt: TGCGCCAGCAGCGGCGGGAGGACCCAGAACACCGGGGAGCTGTTTTTT
clone_size: -; j_call: TRBJ1-1; d_call: -; v_call: TRBV5-5; cdr3_aa: CASSLEGPGTEAFF; cdr3_nt: TGTGCCAGCAGCTTGGAGGGGCCGGGGACTGAAGCTTTCTTT
clone_size: few; j_call: TRBJ1-4; d_call: -; v_call: TRBV4-1; cdr3_aa: CASSQVVLNEKLFF; cdr3_nt: TGCGCCAGCAGCCAAGTCGTTCTTAATGAAAAACTGTTTTTT
clone_size: many; j_call: TRBJ2-7; d_call: TRBD1; v_call: TRBV5-1; cdr3_aa: CASSPQGNYEQYF; cdr3_nt: TGCGCCAGCAGTCCACAGGGGAACTATGAGCAGTACTTC
clone_size: many; j_call: TRBJ1-2; d_call: -; v_call: TRBV5-5; cdr3_aa: CASSLNWVGYTF; cdr3_nt: TGTGCCAGCAGCTTGAATTGGGTTGGCTACACCTTC
clone_size: -; j_call: TRBJ2-7; d_call: TRBD1; v_call: TRBV12-3/TRBV12-4; cdr3_aa: CASSFGTGILVTYEQYF; cdr3_nt: TGTGCCAGCAGTTTCGGGACAGGGATCTTGGTGACCTACGAGCAGTACTTC
clone_size: -; j_call: TRBJ2-7; d_call: TRBD1; v_call: TRBV12-3/TRBV12-4; cdr3_aa: CASSLTGTVEEQYF; cdr3_nt: TGTGCCAGCAGTCTTACCGGGACAGTCGAGGAGCAGTACTTC
clone_size: -; j_call: TRBJ2-2; d_call: -; v_call: TRBV27; cdr3_aa: CASSLVTDLNTGELFF; cdr3_nt: TGTGCCAGCAGTTTGGTGACAGATCTTAACACCGGGGAGCTGTTTTTT
clone_size: few; j_call: TRBJ2-3; d_call: TRBD2; v_call: TRBV29-1; cdr3_aa: CSVGGLAVSTDTQYF; cdr3_nt: TGCAGCGTTGGAGGACTAGCGGTCAGCACAGATACGCAGTATTTT
clone_size: few; j_call: TRBJ2-1; d_call: TRBD1; v_call: TRBV27; cdr3_aa: CASTTTGINEQFF; cdr3_nt: TGTGCCAGCACCACGACAGGGATCAATGAGCAGTTCTTC
clone_size: -; j_call: TRBJ2-1; d_call: TRBD2; v_call: TRBV2; cdr3_aa: CASSPLSGTSGRNLYNEQFF; cdr3_nt: TGTGCCAGCAGCCCACTATCCGGGACTAGCGGGAGGAATTTATACAATGAGCAGTTCTTC
clone_size: -; j_call: TRBJ1-1; d_call: -; v_call: TRBV4-1; cdr3_aa: CASSQGPLGMNTEAFF; cdr3_nt: TGCGCCAGCAGCCAAGGCCCGCTAGGGATGAACACTGAAGCTTTCTTT
clone_size: -; j_call: TRBJ2-5; d_call: -; v_call: TRBV29-1; cdr3_aa: CSVGRLTAQETQYF; cdr3_nt: TGCAGCGTTGGCCGCCTCACAGCGCAAGAGACCCAGTACTTC
clone_size: -; j_call: TRBJ1-5; d_call: -; v_call: TRBV5-8; cdr3_aa: CASSLAGTEYQPQHF; cdr3_nt: TGTGCCAGCAGCTTGGCCGGGACGGAGTATCAGCCCCAGCATTTT
clone_size: few; j_call: TRBJ1-2; d_call: -; v_call: TRBV5-6; cdr3_aa: CASSGAGESNYGYTF; cdr3_nt: TGTGCCAGCAGCGGGGCAGGGGAATCGAACTATGGCTACACCTTC
clone_size: few; j_call: TRBJ2-1; d_call: TRBD2; v_call: TRBV4-1; cdr3_aa: CASTLGTSHHNEQFF; cdr3_nt: TGCGCCAGCACCCTGGGGACTAGTCATCACAATGAGCAGTTCTTC
clone_size: -; j_call: TRBJ2-1; d_call: TRBD2; v_call: TRBV20-1; cdr3_aa: CCAGDGTSAHINEQFF; cdr3_nt: TGCTGTGCCGGGGACGGGACTAGCGCACATATAAATGAGCAGTTCTTC
clone_size: few; j_call: TRBJ2-5; d_call: -; v_call: TRBV10-3; cdr3_aa: CAISDPGGRWTQYF; cdr3_nt: TGTGCCATCAGTGACCCCGGGGGTCGGTGGACCCAGTACTTC
clone_size: many; j_call: TRBJ2-3; d_call: TRBD2; v_call: TRBV4-1; cdr3_aa: CASSQLTGGRFLGTDTQYF; cdr3_nt: TGCGCCAGCAGCCAACTTACGGGAGGGCGATTTCTCGGCACAGATACGCAGTATTTT
clone_size: few; j_call: TRBJ1-1; d_call: -; v_call: TRBV10-1; cdr3_aa: CASMVGKNTEAFF; cdr3_nt: TGCGCCAGCATGGTTGGGAAAAACACTGAAGCTTTCTTT
clone_size: few; j_call: TRBJ2-3; d_call: -; v_call: TRBV7-8; cdr3_aa: CASSSPWDTQYF; cdr3_nt: TGTGCCAGCAGCTCACCGTGGGATACGCAGTATTTT
clone_size: -; j_call: TRBJ1-2; d_call: -; v_call: TRBV7-9; cdr3_aa: CASSLEGRGIVDGYTF; cdr3_nt: TGTGCCAGCAGCTTAGAGGGACGGGGGATCGTCGATGGCTACACCTTC
clone_size: few; j_call: TRBJ2-7; d_call: -; v_call: TRBV27; cdr3_aa: CASSGAGTAYEQYF; cdr3_nt: TGTGCCAGCAGCGGCGCCGGGACCGCCTACGAGCAGTACTTC
clone_size: few; j_call: TRBJ1-2; d_call: -; v_call: TRBV12-3/TRBV12-4; cdr3_aa: CASTLWRGNGYTF; cdr3_nt: TGTGCCAGCACATTATGGAGGGGGAATGGCTACACCTTC
clone_size: few; j_call: TRBJ1-1; d_call: -; v_call: TRBV12-3/TRBV12-4; cdr3_aa: CASSLMGLDTEAFF; cdr3_nt: TGTGCCAGCAGTTTGATGGGTCTTGACACTGAAGCTTTCTTT
clone_size: -; j_call: TRBJ2-3; d_call: TRBD1; v_call: TRBV2; cdr3_aa: CAKPGQATDTQYF; cdr3_nt: TGTGCCAAACCGGGACAGGCGACAGATACGCAGTATTTT
clone_size: -; j_call: TRBJ1-5; d_call: TRBD1; v_call: TRBV27; cdr3_aa: CASSPRDRANQPQHF; cdr3_nt: TGTGCCAGCAGCCCCCGGGACAGAGCCAATCAGCCCCAGCATTTT
clone_size: few; j_call: TRBJ2-3; d_call: -; v_call: TRBV2; cdr3_aa: CASSDEGLAQDTQYF; cdr3_nt: TGTGCCAGCAGTGATGAGGGACTCGCGCAGGATACGCAGTATTTT
clone_size: -; j_call: TRBJ2-1; d_call: -; v_call: TRBV24-1; cdr3_aa: CATRRLDEQFF; cdr3_nt: TGTGCCACCAGGCGTCTCGATGAGCAGTTCTTC
clone_size: few; j_call: TRBJ2-7; d_call: TRBD2; v_call: TRBV29-1; cdr3_aa: CSAGLAGRYEQYF; cdr3_nt: TGCAGCGCCGGACTAGCGGGTCGCTACGAGCAGTACTTC
clone_size: many; j_call: TRBJ2-1; d_call: TRBD2; v_call: TRBV4-1; cdr3_aa: CASSHSTGTSGRNEQFF; cdr3_nt: TGCGCCAGCAGCCATTCGACCGGGACTAGCGGGAGGAATGAGCAGTTCTTC
clone_size: -; j_call: TRBJ2-5; d_call: -; v_call: TRBV5-1; cdr3_aa: CASSLGTTGNQETQYF; cdr3_nt: TGCGCCAGCAGCTTGGGAACCACAGGGAACCAAGAGACCCAGTACTTC
clone_size: few; j_call: TRBJ1-1; d_call: TRBD1; v_call: TRBV10-3; cdr3_aa: CAISEVLDRGSTEAFF; cdr3_nt: TGTGCCATCAGTGAGGTTCTTGACAGGGGGAGCACTGAAGCTTTCTTT
clone_size: few; j_call: TRBJ2-7; d_call: TRBD1; v_call: TRBV6-5; cdr3_aa: CASSLLGRGNSYYYEQYF; cdr3_nt: TGTGCCAGCAGTTTATTGGGCAGGGGGAACTCCTACTACTACGAGCAGTACTTC
clone_size: once; j_call: TRBJ2-7; d_call: -; v_call: TRBV7-9; cdr3_aa: CASSSTPGAPYEQYF; cdr3_nt: TGTGCCAGCAGCTCAACACCAGGGGCCCCCTACGAGCAGTACTTC
clone_size: many; j_call: TRBJ2-7; d_call: TRBD2; v_call: TRBV29-1; cdr3_aa: CSVDSGAVDEQYF; cdr3_nt: TGCAGCGTTGATAGCGGGGCGGTAGACGAGCAGTACTTC
clone_size: -; j_call: TRBJ2-7; d_call: -; v_call: TRBV13; cdr3_aa: CASSLASVPYEQYF; cdr3_nt: TGTGCCAGCAGCTTGGCTAGCGTACCCTACGAGCAGTACTTC